These 14 T cell receptor beta chains originate from one sample sequenced in a study of blood T cell repertoires in COVID-19. The repertoire was sequenced with immunoSEQ multiplex PCR; TCRdb's copy has only in-frame clones and lacks some. The sample consists of some 190,000 clones, about 85% of them appearing once. The specimen sequenced was peripheral blood. These receptors all stem from a woman at least 80 years old with acute or convalescent COVID-19.

This chain joins TRBV15 and TRBJ1-1, with D possibly matching TRBD1 (5 bases). V lost 0 bases and J lost 1, with 9 bases in between. Germline V lookup: CDR1 LNHNV, CDR2 YYDKDF (reference sequence). CDR3 length: 15 amino acids. CDR3 amino acids: CATSRDVRGNTEAFF. Written as DNA, the CDR3 is TGTGCCACCAGCAGAGACGTTAGGGGGAACACTGAAGCTTTCTTT.

The chain recombines TRBV27 with TRBJ2-1; TRBD1 matches 7 bases. Per germline, CDR1 MNHEY and CDR2 SMNVEV (reference sequence). With V trimmed by 2 bases and J by 5 bases, 9 bases remained unmatched. CDR3 length equals 16 residues. This CDR3 is CASSLPGTARNNEQFF. The CDR3 DNA sequence: TGTGCCAGCAGTTTACCCGGGACAGCTCGAAACAATGAGCAGTTCTTC.

The chain recombines TRBV7-5 with TRBJ1-4; the table names TRBD1, a call not compared with the DNA. TRBV7-5 is labeled a pseudogene. The CDR3 spans 17 residues. CDR3 DNA sequence: TGTGCCAGAACAGACAGGGGGGAAAATAATCCGTCTGAAAAACTGTTTTTT. Its protein is CARTDRGENNPSEKLFF.

The chain recombines TRBV5-1 with TRBJ1-2; TRBD1 aligns across 8 bases. V shed 5 bases, J shed 7 bases, and the junction held 7 bases outside the gene matches. Germline CDR1 reads SGHRS; CDR2 reads YFSETQ. The CDR3 covers 13 residues. The CDR3 sequence: CASSLQGVVGYTF. In DNA, the CDR3 is TGCGCCAGCAGTTTACAGGGGGTGGTTGGCTACACCTTC.

V and J are TRBV9 and TRBJ2-2, with D uncertain. V was cut by 6 bases and J by 4 bases, with 4 bases left in between. The CDR3 consists of 11 residues. Germline CDR1 is SGDLS and CDR2 is YYNGEE. The chain's CDR3 is CASTLTGELFF. The CDR3 coding sequence is TGTGCCAGCACTCTCACCGGGGAGCTGTTTTTT.

CDR3 sequence (DNA): TGTGCCAGCAGCCAAGAGGGGGGGAGGTCCACCTTCTACGAGCAGTACTTC. It yields the protein CASSQEGGRSTFYEQYF. The V gene is TRBV4-2, the J gene TRBJ2-7; TRBD2 agrees at 7 bases. J was trimmed by 3 bases and V by 0 bases; bases with no gene match: 11. CDR1 is LGHNA and CDR2 is YNFKEQ in the germline V gene. CDR3 length: 17 amino acids.

V is TRBV28 and J is TRBJ1-2, with D perhaps TRBD1 (5 bases). The germline CDR1 and CDR2 sequences are MDHEN and SYDVKM. Trimming cost V 8 bases and J 2 bases, with 15 bases left between them. This CDR3 has 14 amino acids. CDR3 coding DNA: TGTGCCAGCGGATCCTGGGGCGAGAACTATGGCTACACCTTC. Translating it yields CASGSWGENYGYTF.

The chain carries TRBV7-9 and TRBJ1-2; no definite D call. The CDR3 has 14 residues. Between the trimmed V and J ends, which lost 6 bases and 10 bases, there was a span of 21 bases. Looked up from germline, CDR1 is SEHNR and CDR2 is FQNEAQ (reference sequence). CDR3 loop: CASSISGERTPYTF. For the CDR3, the DNA is TGTGCCAGCAGTATTTCAGGCGAACGGACTCCCTACACCTTC.

This chain connects TRBV19 to TRBJ1-2; perhaps TRBD1 as D (5 bases). Germline V gene lookup returns CDR1 LNHDA and CDR2 SQIVND (reference sequence). The V end was cut by 5 bases, the J end by 0 bases, with 7 bases between. The CDR3 runs 13 residues. The chain's CDR3 is CASSFRANYGYTF. For the CDR3, the DNA is TGTGCCAGTAGTTTCAGGGCTAACTATGGCTACACCTTC.

This clone was counted a few times. V and J are TRBV29-1 and TRBJ2-3, with 12 bases that match TRBD2. The CDR3 totals 15 residues. Trimming cost V 4 bases and J 1 base; bases outside gene matches: 3. Germline-derived CDR1 and CDR2 are SQVTM and ANQGSEA. The CDR3 spells CSVGGLAGRTDTQYF. The CDR3, as DNA: TGCAGCGTTGGAGGACTAGCGGGACGCACAGATACGCAGTATTTT.

The gene calls are TRBV28 and TRBJ2-5; possibly TRBD1 for D (5 bases). Germline V gene data show CDR1 as MDHEN and CDR2 as SYDVKM. V lost 7 bases to trimming and J lost 4 bases, with 16 bases between them. The CDR3 runs to 14 residues. CDR3 region: CASTGLIRGETQYF. The CDR3, as DNA: TGTGCCAGCACAGGGTTGATAAGGGGAGAGACCCAGTACTTC.

V is TRBV27 and J is TRBJ1-1, with D possibly being TRBD1 (5 bases). This CDR3 region has 14 residues. Germline V CDR1 and CDR2: MNHEY, SMNVEV (reference sequence). Trimming left V 5 bases short and J 0 bases short, with 10 bases between. CDR3 sequence reads: CASSRGSMNTEAFF. DNA of the CDR3: TGTGCCAGCAGTCGGGGGAGCATGAACACTGAAGCTTTCTTT.

The chain is built from TRBV7-2 and TRBJ2-5; 10 bases map to TRBD1. This CDR3 region has 16 residues. J gave up 6 bases and V 3 bases, and 10 bases lay outside the gene matches. The germline V gene has CDR1 SGHTA and CDR2 FQGNSA. DNA for the CDR3: TGTGCCAGCAGCTTTGCTCGGACAGGGGGAATGCAGACCCAGTACTTC. It specifies CASSFARTGGMQTQYF.

V is TRBV27 and J is TRBJ2-7; weak D call: TRBD2 (7 bases). With 2 bases removed from V and 7 bases from J, the gap between germline ends came to 18 bases. The CDR3 extends over 15 amino acids. The V gene's germline CDR1 is MNHEY and CDR2 SMNVEV (reference sequence). The CDR3 protein is CASSLTFGGRREQYF. CDR3 DNA: TGTGCCAGCAGTTTAACTTTCGGGGGGCGGAGGGAGCAGTACTTC.